A selection of T cell receptor beta chains follows, all from one sample in a study of blood T cell repertoires in COVID-19. Assay: immunoSEQ multiplex PCR; the TCRdb copy retains only in-frame clones and omits some. The data show more than 300,000 clones, with around 87% seen just once and 8% to 13% held by the top ten. Sequences were obtained from peripheral blood. All receptors come from a woman aged 25-40 years with COVID-19, enrolled during active disease. Both conserved end residues are part of each CDR3. Each record gives: J gene, clone size, D gene, V gene, CDR3 DNA, CDR3 protein. The D gene is left open where the match is weak. Clone sizes are given selectively: once, few, many, or a class where the clone is expanded.

j_gene: TRBJ2-4
abundance: NA
d_gene: NA
v_gene: TRBV2
CDR3nt: TGTGCCAGCAGCGGAGAGGGAAGGGTAGCCAAAAACATTCAGTACTTC
CDR3aa: CASSGEGRVAKNIQYF

j_gene: TRBJ1-2
abundance: once
d_gene: NA
v_gene: TRBV4-3
CDR3nt: TGCGCCAGCAGCCAAGAGAGGGTTAAGGATGGCTACACCTTC
CDR3aa: CASSQERVKDGYTF

j_gene: TRBJ1-1
abundance: NA
d_gene: NA
v_gene: TRBV7-2
CDR3nt: TGTGCCAGCAGCTCAAACGGGGCAGGGGACACTGAAGCTTTCTTT
CDR3aa: CASSSNGAGDTEAFF

j_gene: TRBJ2-2
abundance: NA
d_gene: TRBD2
v_gene: TRBV5-1
CDR3nt: TGCGCCAGCGCGAGACTAGCGGCGAACACCGGGGAGCTGTTTTTT
CDR3aa: CASARLAANTGELFF

j_gene: TRBJ1-2
abundance: NA
d_gene: NA
v_gene: TRBV3-1/TRBV3-2
CDR3nt: TGTGCCAGCAGACAATCCAAATCCTATGGCTACACCTTC
CDR3aa: CASRQSKSYGYTF

j_gene: TRBJ1-5
abundance: few
d_gene: TRBD1
v_gene: TRBV4-1
CDR3nt: TGCGCCAGCAGCCAAGGGACAGGGGACGGTCAGCCCCAGCATTTT
CDR3aa: CASSQGTGDGQPQHF

j_gene: TRBJ2-7
abundance: NA
d_gene: NA
v_gene: TRBV5-6
CDR3nt: TGTGCCAGCACCCTGTGGGGCGGAAACTCCTACGAGCAGTACTTC
CDR3aa: CASTLWGGNSYEQYF

j_gene: TRBJ1-4
abundance: NA
d_gene: NA
v_gene: TRBV15
CDR3nt: TGTGCCACCAGCGGACCAAGCAGGGTTAGTGAAAAACTGTTTTTT
CDR3aa: CATSGPSRVSEKLFF

j_gene: TRBJ2-5
abundance: NA
d_gene: NA
v_gene: TRBV20-1
CDR3nt: TGCAGTGCGGTGACTGGGGAGACCCAGTACTTC
CDR3aa: CSAVTGETQYF

j_gene: TRBJ1-4
abundance: NA
d_gene: TRBD1
v_gene: TRBV28
CDR3nt: TGTGCCAGCAGCCGTCGGACAGGGTCTGATAATGAAAAACTGTTTTTT
CDR3aa: CASSRRTGSDNEKLFF

j_gene: TRBJ2-5
abundance: NA
d_gene: NA
v_gene: TRBV5-1
CDR3nt: TGCGCCAGCAGCCCGATTGAGGCAGCCCCTTTGACCCAGTACTTC
CDR3aa: CASSPIEAAPLTQYF

j_gene: TRBJ2-2
abundance: NA
d_gene: NA
v_gene: TRBV2
CDR3nt: TGTGCCAGCAGTGAAAGCGGTCCCCCCGGGGAGCTGTTTTTT
CDR3aa: CASSESGPPGELFF

j_gene: TRBJ2-7
abundance: NA
d_gene: NA
v_gene: TRBV5-4
CDR3nt: TGTGCCAGCAGCTTGGATGGGGCCCCCTACGAGCAGTACTTC
CDR3aa: CASSLDGAPYEQYF

j_gene: TRBJ1-2
abundance: NA
d_gene: NA
v_gene: TRBV28
CDR3nt: TGTGCCAGCAGCTTGGGCCCTCCCTATGGCTACACCTTC
CDR3aa: CASSLGPPYGYTF

j_gene: TRBJ2-5
abundance: once
d_gene: NA
v_gene: TRBV29-1
CDR3nt: TGCAGCGTTGGGACATTGGATAAAGAGACCCAGTACTTC
CDR3aa: CSVGTLDKETQYF

j_gene: TRBJ1-3
abundance: NA
d_gene: NA
v_gene: TRBV5-4
CDR3nt: TGTGCCAGCAGTCTCGCGGCGTCTACACCTGGAAACACCATATATTTT
CDR3aa: CASSLAASTPGNTIYF

j_gene: TRBJ1-1
abundance: few
d_gene: NA
v_gene: TRBV6-5
CDR3nt: TGTGCCAGCAGTCGCAGCGGGGGCACTGAAGCTTTCTTT
CDR3aa: CASSRSGGTEAFF

j_gene: TRBJ2-3
abundance: NA
d_gene: TRBD1
v_gene: TRBV6-2/TRBV6-3
CDR3nt: TGTGCCAGCAGTTGGGACAGGGGAGGCACAGATACGCAGTATTTT
CDR3aa: CASSWDRGGTDTQYF

j_gene: TRBJ1-3
abundance: once
d_gene: NA
v_gene: TRBV9
CDR3nt: TGTGCCAGCAGCGTAGGTGGGGGCGCGTCTGGAAACACCATATATTTT
CDR3aa: CASSVGGGASGNTIYF

j_gene: TRBJ2-5
abundance: NA
d_gene: TRBD1
v_gene: TRBV7-9
CDR3nt: TGTGCCAGCAGCCCGACAGGGTATCCAGAGACCCAGTACTTC
CDR3aa: CASSPTGYPETQYF

j_gene: TRBJ2-2
abundance: NA
d_gene: NA
v_gene: TRBV7-6
CDR3nt: TGTGCCAGCAGCTTTAAAGCCATAGCGGTGAACACCGGGGAGCTGTTTTTT
CDR3aa: CASSFKAIAVNTGELFF